This T cell receptor (beta chain) was documented in a study of cytomegalovirus exposure and HLA in healthy donors. Whole-study results and caveats: The classifier, whose performance was assessed in both the original and validation cohorts, reportedly diagnosed cytomegalovirus status with high specificity and sensitivity.

Every donor was a healthy person donating bone marrow. Donors had nominal health at sampling but likely had unrecorded immune exposures. With 60 Vbeta and 13 Jbeta primers, the PCR was carried out. Some clones are missing from TCRdb's copy, which holds only in-frame ones; the method was immunoSEQ multiplex PCR. This repertoire shows 150,000 to 200,000 clones, roughly three quarters found once; its top ten account for around 0.42%. This clone was detected once. Its target is not known. The CDR3 is 15 amino acids. Trimming cost V 3 bases and J 3 bases, with 15 bases left between them. Germline V CDR1 and CDR2: LNHDA, SQIVND (reference sequence).

The chain uses TRBV19 and TRBJ2-7, with D possibly TRBD2 on 5 matching bases. The sample consisted of PBMCs. The TCR was taken from a male donor in good health and CMV-seropositive. The CDR3: CASSMAFGKGYEQYF. In DNA, the CDR3 is TGTGCCAGTAGTATGGCTTTCGGGAAGGGCTACGAGCAGTACTTC. The full variable domain, completed using reference TRBV19 and TRBJ2-7, is DGGITQSPKYLFRKEGQNVTLSCEQNLNHDAMYWYRQDPGQGLRLIYYSQIVNDFQKGDIAEGYSVSREKKESFPLTVTSAQKNPTAFYLCASSMAFGKGYEQYFGPGTRLTVT.